Presented here are 25 T cell receptor beta chains from one specimen sequenced in a study of blood T cell repertoires in COVID-19. The repertoire was sequenced with immunoSEQ multiplex PCR; TCRdb's copy has only in-frame clones and lacks some. Of around 140,000 clones in the sample, around nine tenths were seen once. The sample comprised peripheral blood. The receptor set was obtained from a woman between 50 and 59 years old with acute or convalescent COVID-19.

The chain combines TRBV29-1 with TRBJ1-1; D perhaps matches TRBD1 (5 bases). CDR1 is SQVTM, CDR2 ANQGSEA, per germline. This CDR3 region has 14 residues. V was cut by 7 bases and J by 0 bases, with 15 bases left in between. The CDR3 region is CSATGGYMNTEAFF. The CDR3 DNA is TGCAGCGCTACGGGGGGATACATGAACACTGAAGCTTTCTTT.

This clone was recorded a few times. The chain employs TRBV6-5 and TRBJ2-2; 7 nucleotides match TRBD2. The CDR3 runs 15 residues. Germline V CDR1 and CDR2: MNHEY, SVGAGI. Unmatched junction bases numbered 6, after V lost 2 bases and J lost 6 bases. CDR3 residues: CASSYAGLGAGELFF. In DNA, the CDR3 is TGTGCCAGCAGTTACGCAGGACTAGGGGCCGGGGAGCTGTTTTTT.

This chain connects TRBV12-3 or TRBV12-4 to TRBJ1-1; D gene uncertain. This CDR3 has 13 amino acids. Trimming pared 3 bases from V and 1 base from J, leaving 6 bases between. Written as DNA, the CDR3 is TGTGCCAGCAGTTTGCGGAGGAACACTGAAGCTTTCTTT. Translated, it gives CASSLRRNTEAFF.

This clone was detected only once. The chain joins TRBV12-3 or TRBV12-4 to TRBJ2-7, with 9 bases fitting TRBD1. The ends lost 3 bases at V and 6 bases at J; junction bases unmatched: 3. The CDR3 contains 13 residues. The CDR3 sequence is CASSLGQGTEQYF. CDR3 sequence (DNA): TGTGCCAGCAGTTTGGGACAGGGTACCGAGCAGTACTTC.

The rearrangement joins TRBV9 to TRBJ1-2; 10 bases line up with TRBD1. The trim removed 4 bases at V and 3 bases at J, leaving 9 bases unmatched. CDR1 is SGDLS and CDR2 is YYNGEE in the germline V gene. This CDR3 comprises 16 residues. CDR3 protein: CASSPRPGQGYYGYTF. The CDR3 nucleotides read TGTGCCAGCAGCCCCCGACCGGGACAGGGGTACTATGGCTACACCTTC.

The chain is built from TRBV27 and TRBJ1-1; TRBD1 might be the D (5 bases). Germline loops: CDR1 MNHEY, CDR2 SMNVEV (reference sequence). With 1 base removed from V and 9 bases from J, the gap between germline ends came to 12 bases. The CDR3 length is 13 residues. This chain's CDR3 is CASSLLSGSQAFF. The CDR3 coding sequence is TGTGCCAGCAGTTTATTATCAGGGTCACAAGCTTTCTTT.

The gene calls are TRBV27 and TRBJ2-3; 7 nucleotides match TRBD2. The germline V gene encodes CDR1 MNHEY and CDR2 SMNVEV (reference sequence). This CDR3 has 14 residues. The V segment lost 3 bases and the J segment 2 bases; nucleotides outside the gene matches: 2. Here the CDR3 DNA reads TGTGCCAGCAGTTTGGGACTACCCACAGATACGCAGTATTTT. Translation gives CASSLGLPTDTQYF.

The chain links TRBV7-3 to TRBJ2-3; TRBD2 matches 8 bases. The CDR3 extends over 16 amino acids. Losses at the gene ends were 5 bases for V and 1 base for J; bases not matched to a gene: 8. CDR1 is SGHTA, CDR2 FQGTGA, per germline. CDR3 region: CASSPGSAGGTDTQYF. CDR3 DNA sequence: TGTGCCAGCAGCCCCGGATCAGCGGGAGGCACAGATACGCAGTATTTT.

The V call is TRBV12-5, the J call TRBJ2-3; tentative D call: TRBD2 (5 bases). The CDR3 length is 15 residues. Trimming took off 0 bases at V and 3 bases at J, with 10 bases between the two ends. The V gene's germline CDR1 is LGHNT and CDR2 FRNRAP. CDR3 DNA: TGTGCTAGTGGTTTGGTGGAGGCTGGAACAGATACGCAGTATTTT. It codes for CASGLVEAGTDTQYF.

The chain combines TRBV24-1 with TRBJ1-1; no firm D call. The CDR3 totals 15 residues. Trimming cost V 4 bases and J 1 base, with 12 bases left between them. CDR1 and CDR2 (germline): KGHDR, SFDVKD. CDR3: CATSDSSRGNTEAFF. CDR3 DNA sequence: TGTGCCACCAGTGACTCTTCCCGGGGGAACACTGAAGCTTTCTTT.

V usage is TRBV7-6 and J usage is TRBJ2-7, with D possibly TRBD1 on 6 matching bases. Germline V gene lookup returns CDR1 SGHVS and CDR2 FNYEAQ. This CDR3 has 16 amino acids. Trimming cost V 1 base and J 0 bases, with 13 bases left between them. CDR3 in amino acids: CASSLGGRQSSYEQYF. CDR3 DNA sequence: TGTGCCAGCAGCTTAGGGGGGCGGCAAAGCTCCTACGAGCAGTACTTC.

The rearrangement links TRBV9 to TRBJ2-2, with 9 bases that match TRBD1. Germline assignment: CDR1 SGDLS and CDR2 YYNGEE. The CDR3 length is 17 residues. V lost 0 bases and J lost 2; bases outside the gene matches: 5. The CDR3 nucleotides are TGTGCCAGCAGCGTAGTTATGGACAGGGGTAACACCGGGGAGCTGTTTTTT. This codes for CASSVVMDRGNTGELFF.

The chain carries TRBV5-4 and TRBJ2-1; D possibly corresponds to TRBD1 (5 bases). The CDR3 sequence is 14 residues long. Trimming took off 5 bases at V and 8 bases at J, with 17 bases between the two ends. Germline loops: CDR1 SGHNT, CDR2 YYREEE (reference sequence). CDR3 in DNA: TGTGCCAGCAGTAGGGGAAGTGACAGCTATGAGCAGTTCTTC. This encodes CASSRGSDSYEQFF.

This clone was seen only a few times. The chain employs TRBV7-9 and TRBJ2-5, with 11 bases fitting TRBD2. This CDR3 spans 17 amino acids. The junction had 8 bases not matched to a gene; V was cut back by 5 bases and J by 0 bases. Germline V lookup: CDR1 SEHNR, CDR2 FQNEAQ (reference sequence). CDR3 coding DNA: TGTGCCAGCAGCCCTGGTCTAGCGGGGGGTAACCAAGAGACCCAGTACTTC. This translates into CASSPGLAGGNQETQYF.

This clone was seen a few times. The gene calls are TRBV19 and TRBJ1-6, with TRBD1 matching 10 bases. Unmatched junction bases numbered 6, after V lost 3 bases and J lost 10 bases. Looked up from germline, CDR1 is LNHDA and CDR2 is SQIVND (reference sequence). The CDR3 is 15 amino acids. This CDR3 is CASSIGDRGMSPLHF. CDR3 in DNA: TGTGCCAGTAGTATTGGGGACAGGGGAATGTCACCCCTCCACTTT. The complete variable domain, with remaining parts taken from reference TRBV19 and TRBJ1-6, reads DGGITQSPKYLFRKEGQNVTLSCEQNLNHDAMYWYRQDPGQGLRLIYYSQIVNDFQKGDIAEGYSVSREKKESFPLTVTSAQKNPTAFYLCASSIGDRGMSPLHFGNGTRLTVT.

The chain uses TRBV4-1 and TRBJ1-2; D gene unclear. V lost 0 bases and J lost 2, with 16 bases in between. Germline CDR1 and CDR2: MGHRA and YSYEKL. CDR3 size: 17 residues. DNA for the CDR3: TGCGCCAGCAGCCAAGATCCCGGCACAGAAATAAACTATGGCTACACCTTC. Its translation is CASSQDPGTEINYGYTF.

This chain connects TRBV30 to TRBJ2-7; a possible D gene is TRBD1 (5 bases). CDR1 GTSNPN and CDR2 SVGIG come from the germline V gene (reference sequence). This CDR3 comprises 13 residues. Trimming left V 3 bases short and J 3 bases short, with 12 bases between. For the CDR3, the DNA is TGTGCCTGGAGGCCCGGACATATCTACGAGCAGTACTTC. Encoded protein: CAWRPGHIYEQYF.

V gene TRBV27 combines with J gene TRBJ1-1; 8 bases fit TRBD1. Trimming took 5 bases from V and 1 from J; bases not matched to a gene: 6. Germline values: CDR1 MNHEY, CDR2 SMNVEV (reference sequence). CDR3 length: 15 amino acids. The CDR3 nucleotides read TGTGCCAGCAGTCCCGGGACAGGCGGGAACACTGAAGCTTTCTTT. This sequence encodes CASSPGTGGNTEAFF.

The chain employs TRBV19 and TRBJ1-1, with 11 bases that match TRBD1. Germline V CDR1 and CDR2: LNHDA, SQIVND (reference sequence). V lost 5 bases and J lost 6; bases outside the gene matches: 8. This CDR3 has 15 amino acids. CDR3 amino acids: CASSSGTGGTPEAFF. CDR3 in DNA: TGTGCCAGTAGTTCCGGGACAGGGGGGACTCCTGAAGCTTTCTTT.

This rearrangement joins TRBV5-8 to TRBJ2-2; D is undetermined. Germline loops: CDR1 SGHTS, CDR2 YDEGEE. CDR3 length: 15 residues. V was trimmed by 1 base and J by 1 base, leaving 8 bases between them. The CDR3 sequence is CASSLYTGNTGELFF. As DNA, the CDR3 is TGTGCCAGCAGCTTGTATACCGGGAACACCGGGGAGCTGTTTTTT. Full variable domain (outside the CDR3, taken from reference TRBV5-8 and TRBJ2-2): EAGVTQSPTHLIKTRGQQATLRCSPISGHTSVYWYQQALGLGLQFLLWYDEGEERNRGNFPPRFSGRQFPNYSSELNVNALELEDSALYLCASSLYTGNTGELFFGEGSRLTVL.

This clone appeared once. The chain carries TRBV24-1 and TRBJ1-2; 9 bases are shared with TRBD1. The CDR3 spans 14 residues. V lost 3 bases to trimming and J lost 5 bases; unmatched junction nucleotides: 3. Germline V gene lookup returns CDR1 KGHDR and CDR2 SFDVKD. The CDR3 nucleotides read TGTGCCACCAGTGATGAAGACAGGGGGTATGGCTACACCTTC. The encoded protein is CATSDEDRGYGYTF.

The chain uses TRBV7-8 and TRBJ2-7, with a possible D match to TRBD2 (5 bases). Germline lookup yields CDR1 SGHVS and CDR2 FQNEAQ. V lost 2 bases, J lost 6 bases, and 14 bases lay in between. The CDR3 has 14 residues. DNA of the CDR3: TGTGCCAGCAGCTTACGGGAAACCCAGTTCGAGCAGTACTTC. Amino acids: CASSLRETQFEQYF.

V is TRBV5-4 and J is TRBJ1-5; maybe TRBD1 (6 bases). This CDR3 has 16 amino acids. Germline V gene data show CDR1 as SGHNT and CDR2 as YYREEE (reference sequence). V gave up 4 bases and J gave up 0 bases, with 14 bases separating them. The CDR3 sequence is CASSLDGQFSNQPQHF. In DNA, the CDR3 is TGTGCCAGCAGCCTTGACGGACAGTTTAGCAATCAGCCCCAGCATTTT.

V usage is TRBV11-2 and J usage is TRBJ1-3; the D gene is possibly TRBD1 (5 bases). There are 15 residues in the CDR3. Germline values: CDR1 SGHAT, CDR2 FQNNGV. The V end lost 5 bases, the J end lost 0 bases, and 11 bases lay between the germline ends. The CDR3, as DNA: TGTGCCAGCAGCGGAGACAGCCTCTCTGGAAACACCATATATTTT. Translating gives CASSGDSLSGNTIYF.

The chain has TRBV11-2 and TRBJ2-3; 7 bases are shared with TRBD2. Trimming cost V 5 bases and J 4 bases; bases outside gene matches: 9. Germline V gives CDR1 SGHAT, CDR2 FQNNGV. The CDR3 has 15 amino acids. The DNA of the CDR3 is TGTGCCAGCAGCCAGCGGGGCAGGTCCCCAGATACGCAGTATTTT. It translates to CASSQRGRSPDTQYF.